Listed below are T cell receptor beta chains from one sample, sequenced in a study of shared clonotypes between healthy human individuals. The data were produced by immunoSEQ multiplex PCR, yet TCRdb's version contains in-frame clones alone and is incomplete. The top ten clones hold around 13% of a sample with about 470,000 clones, around 75% of them seen once. The sequenced material came from PBMCs. These receptors were obtained from a woman in her 40s in good health. Some clones in this sample may be carry-over from other donors' samples. Both conserved end residues are part of each CDR3. A D gene is named only where the DNA matches it firmly. A clone size is listed for some rows: how often the clone was seen (once, few, many), or a class if it is expanded.

TRBJ2-7 | - | TRBD1 | TRBV2 | CASSEDRDKQYF | TGTGCCAGCAGCGAGGACAGGGACAAGCAGTACTTC
TRBJ2-7 | - | - | TRBV27 | CASSVGLIYEQYF | TGTGCCAGCAGTGTCGGACTGATCTACGAGCAGTACTTC
TRBJ2-7 | - | - | TRBV30 | CAWSVAFREQYF | TGTGCCTGGAGTGTAGCGTTTCGGGAGCAGTACTTC
TRBJ2-1 | few | - | TRBV5-1 | CASSFAGTYNEQFF | TGCGCCAGCAGCTTCGCAGGGACCTACAATGAGCAGTTCTTC
TRBJ2-5 | - | TRBD2 | TRBV18 | CASSPSLAGMETQYF | TGTGCCAGCTCACCGTCCCTAGCGGGGATGGAGACCCAGTACTTC
TRBJ1-1 | - | - | TRBV19 | CASSIVGPGTQNTEAFF | TGTGCCAGTAGTATAGTGGGTCCCGGGACACAGAACACTGAAGCTTTCTTT
TRBJ1-1 | - | - | TRBV28 | CASSKDLYNTEAFF | TGTGCCAGCAGTAAGGATTTGTATAACACTGAAGCTTTCTTT
TRBJ2-7 | - | - | TRBV2 | CASSEFHEQYF | TGTGCCAGCAGTGAGTTTCACGAGCAGTACTTC
TRBJ2-7 | - | TRBD2 | TRBV28 | CASSLLTSGRKYEQYF | TGTGCCAGCAGTCTCCTGACTAGCGGGAGAAAATACGAGCAGTACTTC
TRBJ1-6 | - | - | TRBV30 | CAGAGANSPLHF | TGTGCCGGGGCAGGGGCTAACTCACCCCTCCACTTT
TRBJ2-3 | - | - | TRBV25-1 | CASSVGPNTDTQYF | TGTGCCAGCAGTGTTGGACCTAACACAGATACGCAGTATTTT
TRBJ1-6 | - | TRBD1 | TRBV6-5 | CASSRTGVGGSPLHF | TGTGCCAGCAGCCGTACAGGGGTCGGGGGTTCACCCCTCCACTTT
TRBJ2-7 | - | - | TRBV7-8 | CASSLANSYEQYF | TGTGCCAGCAGCTTAGCGAACAGCTACGAGCAGTACTTC
TRBJ1-4 | many | - | TRBV7-8 | CASSLAGFDEKLFF | TGTGCCAGCAGCTTAGCGGGTTTCGATGAAAAACTGTTTTTT
TRBJ2-2 | few | TRBD1 | TRBV9 | CASAPGDRLPGELFF | TGTGCCAGCGCCCCCGGGGACAGATTACCCGGGGAGCTGTTTTTT
TRBJ2-3 | few | TRBD1 | TRBV11-3 | CASSLGTATDTQYF | TGTGCCAGCAGCCTTGGGACAGCAACAGATACGCAGTATTTT
TRBJ2-3 | - | TRBD1 | TRBV5-4 | CASSTDRGTDTQYF | TGTGCCAGCAGTACGGACAGGGGGACAGATACGCAGTATTTT
TRBJ2-5 | - | TRBD2 | TRBV30 | CAWSTGLAGGAETQYF | TGTGCCTGGAGTACCGGACTAGCGGGAGGAGCAGAGACCCAGTACTTC
TRBJ2-5 | few | - | TRBV28 | CASSFSNGGQETQYF | TGTGCCAGCAGTTTTAGTAACGGGGGACAAGAGACCCAGTACTTC
TRBJ2-3 | - | TRBD2 | TRBV27 | CASNSFGGLAGVGGTDTQYF | TGTGCCAGCAACTCGTTTGGGGGACTAGCGGGAGTCGGGGGCACAGATACGCAGTATTTT
TRBJ2-1 | - | TRBD2 | TRBV18 | CASSLKDTSGSYYNEQFF | TGTGCCAGCTCCCTCAAAGACACTAGCGGGAGTTACTACAATGAGCAGTTCTTC
TRBJ2-2 | - | - | TRBV4-2 | CASSPRAGPLNTGELFF | TGTGCCAGCAGCCCGCGGGCCGGACCCCTAAACACCGGGGAGCTGTTTTTT
TRBJ2-2 | - | - | TRBV7-2 | CASSLRTGLTGELFF | TGTGCCAGCAGCCTTCGAACAGGTCTCACCGGGGAGCTGTTTTTT
TRBJ2-6 | - | - | TRBV28 | CASTLDRANVLTF | TGTGCCAGCACCCTGGACAGGGCCAACGTCCTGACTTTC
TRBJ1-4 | - | - | TRBV2 | CASREGRLNEKLFF | TGTGCCAGCAGGGAAGGCAGATTAAATGAAAAACTGTTTTTT
TRBJ1-6 | - | - | TRBV27 | CASSPMINSPLHF | TGTGCCAGCAGTCCCATGATTAATTCACCCCTCCACTTT
TRBJ1-4 | few | TRBD1 | TRBV18 | CASSSGTGSEELFF | TGTGCCAGCTCGTCCGGGACAGGGAGTGAAGAACTGTTTTTT
TRBJ2-7 | - | TRBD2 | TRBV10-3 | CAISPGLAGGHLSYEQYF | TGTGCCATCAGCCCCGGACTAGCGGGAGGGCATCTCTCCTACGAGCAGTACTTC
TRBJ1-1 | few | - | TRBV11-2 | CASSPDPGHNTEAFF | TGTGCCAGCAGCCCCGACCCGGGACACAACACTGAAGCTTTCTTT
TRBJ2-1 | - | TRBD2 | TRBV27 | CASSGLAGVHEQFF | TGTGCCAGCAGTGGACTAGCGGGAGTCCATGAGCAGTTCTTC
TRBJ2-5 | - | TRBD1 | TRBV7-2 | CASSFWDSQETQYF | TGTGCCAGCAGTTTTTGGGACAGCCAAGAGACCCAGTACTTC
TRBJ2-3 | - | TRBD2 | TRBV2 | CASSAASGINTQYF | TGTGCCAGCAGTGCGGCTAGCGGGATAAATACGCAGTATTTT
TRBJ2-3 | - | - | TRBV9 | CASSPSGTDTQYF | TGTGCCAGCAGCCCTTCGGGGACAGATACGCAGTATTTT
TRBJ2-2 | few | TRBD2 | TRBV18 | CASSQTSGRHTGELFF | TGTGCCAGCTCACAAACTAGCGGGAGGCACACCGGGGAGCTGTTTTTT
TRBJ2-7 | - | - | TRBV7-2 | CASSLQRLTEQYF | TGTGCCAGCAGCTTACAGAGATTGACCGAGCAGTACTTC
TRBJ2-7 | once | TRBD2 | TRBV19 | CASSIGLAAYEQYF | TGTGCCAGTAGTATCGGACTAGCGGCTTACGAGCAGTACTTC
TRBJ2-5 | - | - | TRBV5-5 | CASSLNSQETQYF | TGTGCCAGCAGCTTGAACAGCCAAGAGACCCAGTACTTC
TRBJ2-7 | - | - | TRBV2 | CASWTPSGLTASYEQYF | TGTGCCAGCTGGACCCCTTCGGGCCTGACAGCATCCTACGAGCAGTACTTC
TRBJ2-1 | - | - | TRBV27 | CASSSRGASYNEQFF | TGTGCCAGCAGTTCCAGGGGCGCCTCCTACAATGAGCAGTTCTTC
TRBJ2-1 | - | TRBD2 | TRBV7-3 | CASSLRGGSYNEQFF | TGTGCCAGCAGCTTAAGGGGGGGCTCCTACAATGAGCAGTTCTTC
TRBJ2-2 | once | TRBD1 | TRBV27 | CASSSGTGRTGELFF | TGTGCCAGCAGTTCCGGGACAGGGCGGACCGGGGAGCTGTTTTTT
TRBJ2-2 | - | - | TRBV9 | CASSVDRTTGELFF | TGTGCCAGCAGCGTAGACCGAACCACCGGGGAGCTGTTTTTT
TRBJ2-1 | - | TRBD2 | TRBV5-1 | CASRRFWLAGVDNEQFF | TGCGCCAGCAGAAGGTTTTGGTTGGCGGGGGTGGACAATGAGCAGTTCTTC
TRBJ2-5 | few | TRBD1 | TRBV5-4 | CASSLEGAETQYF | TGTGCCAGCAGCTTGGAGGGGGCGGAGACCCAGTACTTC
TRBJ1-4 | - | TRBD1 | TRBV7-9 | CASTPGTGGLNEKLFF | TGTGCCAGCACCCCCGGGACAGGGGGACTAAATGAAAAACTGTTTTTT
TRBJ1-1 | - | - | TRBV18 | CASSPTQSNTEAFF | TGTGCCAGCTCACCCACACAGTCGAACACTGAAGCTTTCTTT
TRBJ2-7 | - | - | TRBV18 | CASSPGGSRFYEQYF | TGTGCCAGCTCACCAGGGGGCAGCCGATTCTACGAGCAGTACTTC
TRBJ1-1 | - | - | TRBV15 | CATSRDGPGTTTEAFF | TGTGCCACCAGCAGAGATGGTCCAGGGACGACGACTGAAGCTTTCTTT
TRBJ1-2 | - | - | TRBV2 | CASSERARYGYTF | TGTGCCAGCAGTGAGCGGGCGCGGTATGGCTACACCTTC
TRBJ2-5 | - | - | TRBV7-2 | CASSLRGDQYQETQYF | TGTGCCAGCAGCTTAAGGGGGGACCAGTACCAAGAGACCCAGTACTTC
TRBJ1-1 | - | - | TRBV14 | CASSQTRGAEAFF | TGTGCCAGCAGCCAGACCAGGGGCGCCGAAGCTTTCTTT
TRBJ2-6 | - | - | TRBV7-6 | CASSLAGLTVSGANVLTF | TGTGCCAGCAGCTTGGCGGGACTTACTGTCTCTGGGGCCAACGTCCTGACTTTC
TRBJ1-1 | - | - | TRBV30 | CAWSVGQQPAFF | TGTGCCTGGAGTGTCGGGCAACAGCCAGCTTTCTTT
TRBJ1-2 | - | - | TRBV29-1 | CSVTPREAVYGYTF | TGCAGCGTTACCCCCAGGGAAGCGGTCTATGGCTACACCTTC
TRBJ1-6 | - | - | TRBV7-3 | CASSRDENSPLHF | TGTGCCAGCAGCCGGGACGAAAATTCACCCCTCCACTTT
TRBJ2-5 | once | TRBD2 | TRBV29-1 | CSVPTGTERLAGGETQYF | TGCAGCGTACCAACTGGGACAGAAAGACTAGCGGGAGGGGAGACCCAGTACTTC
TRBJ2-3 | - | - | TRBV7-9 | CASSLGQPSTDTQYF | TGTGCCAGCAGCTTAGGGCAACCTAGCACAGATACGCAGTATTTT
TRBJ2-1 | - | - | TRBV4-2 | CASSLAYNEQFF | TGTGCCAGCAGCTTAGCATACAATGAGCAGTTCTTC
TRBJ2-7 | - | - | TRBV29-1 | CSVGRGLYYEQYF | TGCAGCGTTGGTAGAGGCCTCTACTACGAGCAGTACTTC